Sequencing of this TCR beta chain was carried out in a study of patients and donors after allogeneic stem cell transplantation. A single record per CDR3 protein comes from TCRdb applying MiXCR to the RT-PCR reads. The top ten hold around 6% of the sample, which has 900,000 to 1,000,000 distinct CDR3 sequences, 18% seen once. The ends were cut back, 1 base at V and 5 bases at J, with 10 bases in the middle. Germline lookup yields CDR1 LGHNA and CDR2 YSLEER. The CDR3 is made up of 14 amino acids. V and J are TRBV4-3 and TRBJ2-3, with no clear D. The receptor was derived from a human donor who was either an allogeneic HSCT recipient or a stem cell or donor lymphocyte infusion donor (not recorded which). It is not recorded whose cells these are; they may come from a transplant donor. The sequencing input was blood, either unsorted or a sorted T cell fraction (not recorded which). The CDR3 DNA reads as TGCGCCAGCAGCCAAGTGGTGAGTCTAGATACGCAGTATTTT. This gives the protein CASSQVVSLDTQYF.